This TCR beta chain was recorded in a study of T cell responses to AZD1222 COVID-19 vaccine. Findings and limits, study-wide: Unmutated variant regions reportedly attract nearly half of all spike-specific TCRs. Clonal diversity was possibly underestimated; the donors were predominantly white British and more often female. Mapped onto spike, vaccine-associated CD4 TCRs spanned it and were dominant at 160-218 and 743-854. There were repertoire samples only from the period after the peak T cell response.

Method: immunoSEQ multiplex PCR; TCRdb's copy keeps in-frame clones and lacks some. The data hold 85,000 to 130,000 clones, with approximately 88% observed a single time. The V gene lost 1 base and the J gene lost 12 bases, with 16 bases spanning the gap. Germline CDR1 reads SGHTA; CDR2 reads FQGNSA. There are 14 residues in the CDR3. Details on this clone: The antigen remains unidentified.

Specimen: peripheral blood, collected on day 0 of AZD1222 vaccination. The chain links TRBV7-2 to TRBJ2-1, with D perhaps given as TRBD1 or TRBD2 (5 bases each). The receptor was isolated from an adult in good health. The CDR3 sequence: CASSLDPNLRGQFF. The DNA for the CDR3 is TGTGCCAGCAGCTTAGATCCCAACCTGAGGGGGCAGTTCTTC. The complete variable domain, with remaining parts taken from reference TRBV7-2 and TRBJ2-1, reads GAGVSQSPSNKVTEKGKDVELRCDPISGHTALYWYRQSLGQGLEFLIYFQGNSAPDKSGLPSDRFSAERTGGSVSTLTIQRTQQEDSAVYLCASSLDPNLRGQFFGPGTRLTVL.